This T cell receptor (beta chain) appears in the sequencing data of a study of cytomegalovirus exposure and HLA in healthy donors. Overall study context: Earlier, 95 million to 140 million unique TCR beta sequences were recovered from around 180 million T cells by an analysis.

The ends lost 2 bases at V and 3 bases at J; junction bases unmatched: 6. The CDR3 consists of 15 residues. CDR1 and CDR2 from the germline V gene are SGHKS and YYEKEE (reference sequence). The PCR ran on 60 Vbeta and 13 Jbeta primers. Libraries were prepared by immunoSEQ multiplex PCR; TCRdb keeps only in-frame clonotypes and omits some of them. In the table there are some 150,000 clones, around 77% of which are singletons. The chain has TRBV5-5 and TRBJ1-2, with TRBD1 matching 8 bases. Source material: PBMCs. The receptor was isolated from a woman younger than 45 in good health and CMV-seronegative. This chain's CDR3 is CASSFGQGQYYGYTF. DNA for the CDR3: TGTGCCAGCAGCTTTGGACAGGGACAATACTATGGCTACACCTTC.